This T cell receptor (beta chain) originates from a study of blood T cells in healthy people across ages. Study results and limitations: With age, beta diversity per million T cells declined roughly linearly, significantly by 40.

With a J-beta primer mix and a sample-barcoded 5' primer, a second PCR ran about 7 to 11 cycles. Template switching added a 12-random-nucleotide identifier to every cDNA molecule. One entry per CDR3 protein, called by TCRdb with MiXCR from the 5' RACE reads. Here the sample spans approximately 770,000 distinct CDR3 sequences, 58% being singletons. Trimming cost V 4 bases and J 0 bases, with 13 bases left between them. This CDR3 comprises 14 residues. CDR1 DFQATT and CDR2 SNEGSKA come from the germline V gene (reference sequence). A note on this clonotype: Its antigen is undetermined.

Total RNA extraction produced at least 6 micrograms (per sample) for the study. Sequencing used blood. V usage is TRBV20-1 and J usage is TRBJ2-7; tentatively, D is TRBD1 (5 bases). This TCR came from a man aged 25 to 45 in good health. CDR3: CSAILTGYSYEQYF. CDR3 DNA: TGCAGTGCTATCCTCACAGGCTACTCCTACGAGCAGTACTTC.